Listed below are T cell receptor beta chains from one sample, sequenced in a study of blood T cell repertoires in COVID-19. Clones were read by immunoSEQ multiplex PCR, and TCRdb kept only the in-frame ones, dropping some. The sample contains 350,000 to 400,000 clones, over 75% of which appear only once. Material: PBMCs or T cells enriched from blood (not recorded which). These TCRs come from a woman aged 25 to 39 with acute COVID-19. CDR3s include the opening cysteine and the closing phenylalanine or tryptophan. D genes are given only for firm matches. Some rows have no size entry. The others give once, few or many, or a class for an expanded clone.

abundance	v_gene	d_gene	j_gene	CDR3nt	CDR3aa
-	TRBV19	-	TRBJ2-7	TGTGCCAGTAGTATAGAGACTCCTTTACTGACCTACGAGCAGTACTTC	CASSIETPLLTYEQYF
-	TRBV2	TRBD1	TRBJ2-3	TGTGCCAGCAGACAGGACAGGGAGGCCACAGATACGCAGTATTTT	CASRQDREATDTQYF
-	TRBV14	TRBD1	TRBJ2-1	TGTGCCAGCAGCCATATATCCAGGGGGATCAGGAATGAGCAGTTCTTC	CASSHISRGIRNEQFF
-	TRBV5-4	-	TRBJ1-1	TGTGCCAGCAGCTTGTATTCGGGGGACCCCAGGAACACTGAAGCTTTCTTT	CASSLYSGDPRNTEAFF
-	TRBV27	-	TRBJ1-5	TGTGCCAGCAGTTCTGGTTTGGGGGCGTCAATGCCCCAGCATTTT	CASSSGLGASMPQHF
-	TRBV7-2	TRBD1	TRBJ1-2	TGTGCCAGCAGCTGGGACAGAAACTATGGCTACACCTTC	CASSWDRNYGYTF
once	TRBV5-1	-	TRBJ2-2	TGCGCCAGCAGCGGCGGTCTTTACACCGGGGAGCTGTTTTTT	CASSGGLYTGELFF
-	TRBV12-3/TRBV12-4	-	TRBJ2-1	TGTGCCAGCAGCCCCCGGGATGAGCAGTTCTTC	CASSPRDEQFF
-	TRBV2	-	TRBJ1-2	TGTGCCAGCAGTGACCGGGGGGCGGGTGGCTACACCTTC	CASSDRGAGGYTF
-	TRBV10-3	-	TRBJ1-5	TGTGCCATCAGTGACGGGGGGAGGGGTCAGCCCCAGCATTTT	CAISDGGRGQPQHF
-	TRBV13	-	TRBJ2-2	TGTGCCAGCAGCCCCCCGTGGCGGGTTGAGGTCGACACCGGGGAGCTGTTTTTT	CASSPPWRVEVDTGELFF
-	TRBV7-8	-	TRBJ1-6	TGTGCCAGCAGCGCACCCAGTGGTGACTACAATTCACCCCTCCACTTT	CASSAPSGDYNSPLHF
-	TRBV10-3	TRBD2	TRBJ2-1	TGTGCCATCAGCCCGCGGGGGGGGTACAATGAGCAGTTCTTC	CAISPRGGYNEQFF
-	TRBV5-1	-	TRBJ2-1	TGCGCCAGCAGCGCGACAGTTAGGCACAATGAGCAGTTCTTC	CASSATVRHNEQFF
-	TRBV3-1/TRBV3-2	TRBD1	TRBJ2-1	TGTGCCAGCAGCCAAGTGTTGGAGACAGGGGGCTACAATGAGCAGTTCTTC	CASSQVLETGGYNEQFF
-	TRBV6-1	TRBD1	TRBJ2-2	TGTGCCAGCAGTGAAATCTTACCGGGACAGGGGGCGCGCGGCGGGGAGCTGTTTTTT	CASSEILPGQGARGGELFF
-	TRBV20-1	-	TRBJ2-7	TGCAGTGCTAGTCGATACGGGGTAGACTACGAGCAGTACTTC	CSASRYGVDYEQYF
-	TRBV12-5	TRBD1	TRBJ1-2	TGTGCTAGTGGTTTGGAGGGGGCATCAGCTAACTATGGCTACACCTTC	CASGLEGASANYGYTF
once	TRBV28	-	TRBJ1-5	TGTGCCAGCAGCCCCGACAGTTATAGCAATCAGCCCCAGCATTTT	CASSPDSYSNQPQHF
-	TRBV7-7	-	TRBJ2-5	TGTGCCAGCAGCTCGCGACAGGAAGAGACCCAGTACTTC	CASSSRQEETQYF
-	TRBV9	-	TRBJ2-7	TGTGCCAGCAGCGGGGGGGGACAGGCCACCTACGAGCAGTACTTC	CASSGGGQATYEQYF
once	TRBV18	-	TRBJ1-4	TGTGCCAGCTCACCCAACAGGGTTGAAAAACTGTTTTTT	CASSPNRVEKLFF
-	TRBV7-3	TRBD2	TRBJ2-2	TGTGCCAGCAGCTTATCCGGACTAGCGGTGAACACCGGGGAGCTGTTTTTT	CASSLSGLAVNTGELFF
once	TRBV18	TRBD1	TRBJ1-1	TGTGCCAGCTCACCAACAGGGGGCTACACTGAAGCTTTCTTT	CASSPTGGYTEAFF
-	TRBV29-1	-	TRBJ1-1	TGCAGCGTTGAAGAAGTGAGGAAGAACACTGAAGCTTTCTTT	CSVEEVRKNTEAFF
-	TRBV2	TRBD1	TRBJ2-7	TGTGCCAGCAGTGAAATACCCGGGACAGCCTCCTACGAGCAGTACTTC	CASSEIPGTASYEQYF
-	TRBV30	TRBD1	TRBJ1-2	TGTGCCTGGAGTATATCAGGGGGCTATGGCTACACCTTC	CAWSISGGYGYTF
-	TRBV3-1/TRBV3-2	-	TRBJ1-1	TGTGCCAGCAGCCAAGTAGACACTGAAGCTTTCTTT	CASSQVDTEAFF
-	TRBV28	TRBD1	TRBJ1-2	TGTGCCAGCAGTCAAGGACAGGGAGCTAACTATGGCTACACCTTC	CASSQGQGANYGYTF
-	TRBV7-2	TRBD2	TRBJ2-1	TGTGCCAGCAGCTTCTCCTTGACTAGCGGGGGGGGAGGATATGAGCAGTTCTTC	CASSFSLTSGGGGYEQFF
few	TRBV2	TRBD1	TRBJ1-3	TGTGCCAGCGACAGGGGGGAAAACACCATATATTTT	CASDRGENTIYF
-	TRBV2	-	TRBJ2-1	TGTGCCAGCAAGCAAACTAGCAGCTCCTACAATGAGCAGTTCTTC	CASKQTSSSYNEQFF
few	TRBV2	-	TRBJ2-7	TGTGCCAGCAAAGCGGTTGTCGCCTACGAGCAGTACTTC	CASKAVVAYEQYF
once	TRBV2	TRBD1	TRBJ1-5	TGTGCCAGCAGGAAAGACAGGGGCGTCGGTCAGCCCCAGCATTTT	CASRKDRGVGQPQHF
-	TRBV7-9	-	TRBJ2-6	TGTGCCAGCAGCGCTGGAATGGACAGACCCTCTGGGGCCAACGTCCTGACTTTC	CASSAGMDRPSGANVLTF
-	TRBV24-1	-	TRBJ2-7	TGTGCCACCAGTGATCCGCAGGGCCCGCAGTACTTC	CATSDPQGPQYF
-	TRBV5-1	TRBD2	TRBJ2-3	TGCGCCAGCAGCTTGGTAGCGGGGGTAGATACGCAGTATTTT	CASSLVAGVDTQYF
once	TRBV23-1	-	TRBJ2-7	TGCGCCAGCAGCGGAGGGGGCGAATACGACGAGCAGTACTTC	CASSGGGEYDEQYF
-	TRBV7-2	-	TRBJ1-5	TGTGCCAGCACGGGCAGGGCGTCGACTCAGCCCCAGCATTTT	CASTGRASTQPQHF